This TCR beta chain was identified in a study of cytomegalovirus exposure and HLA in healthy donors. Study-wide findings and caveats: Accurate predictions that matched the HLA-A and HLA-B alleles of most subjects were reportedly made from TCR beta sequences. In a later analysis, most CMV-associated TCR beta chains appeared HLA-restricted. Previous analysis showed most TCR beta V segments were productive about 87% or about 30% of the time.

Primers for the PCR totalled 60 Vbeta and 13 Jbeta. Using immunoSEQ multiplex PCR, the repertoire was profiled, and TCRdb retains in-frame clones only, with some absent. Among some 150,000 clones listed, roughly 84% were seen once. As for this clone: Its antigen is undetermined.

V gave up 5 bases and J gave up 7 bases, with 17 bases separating them. This CDR3 spans 14 amino acids. Per the germline V gene, CDR1 is LNHDA and CDR2 is SQIVND (reference sequence). This TCR came from a boy aged 2 to 10 in good health and CMV-seronegative. The chain carries TRBV19 and TRBJ1-1; perhaps TRBD1 as D (5 bases). Sequenced sample: PBMCs. The CDR3 region is CASSPNGGSGEAFF. CDR3 in DNA: TGTGCCAGTAGTCCCAACGGGGGTTCGGGTGAAGCTTTCTTT.